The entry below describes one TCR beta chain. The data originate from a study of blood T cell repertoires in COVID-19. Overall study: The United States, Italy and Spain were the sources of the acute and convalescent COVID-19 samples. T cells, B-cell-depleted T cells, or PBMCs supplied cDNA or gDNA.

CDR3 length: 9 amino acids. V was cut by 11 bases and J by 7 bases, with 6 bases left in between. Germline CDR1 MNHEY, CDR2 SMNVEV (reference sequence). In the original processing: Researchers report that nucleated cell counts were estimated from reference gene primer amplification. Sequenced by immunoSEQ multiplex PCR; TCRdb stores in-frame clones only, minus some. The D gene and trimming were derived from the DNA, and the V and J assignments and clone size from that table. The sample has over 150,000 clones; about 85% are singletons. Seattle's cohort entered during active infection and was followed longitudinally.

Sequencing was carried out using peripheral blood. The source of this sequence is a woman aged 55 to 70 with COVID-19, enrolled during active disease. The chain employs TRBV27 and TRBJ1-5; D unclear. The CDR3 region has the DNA TGTGCCTCGGGGCAGCCCCAGCATTTT. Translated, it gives CASGQPQHF.